The clone carrying this T cell receptor beta chain was counted once. This entry is derived from a study of blood T cell repertoires in COVID-19. Germline values: CDR1 KGHDR, CDR2 SFDVKD. V was cut by 1 base and J by 4 bases, with 12 bases left in between. CDR3 length equals 15 residues. Method: immunoSEQ multiplex PCR; TCRdb's copy keeps in-frame clones and lacks some. This sample has about 130,000 clones, with roughly nine tenths found just once. The TCR sequence derives from a woman between 70 and 85 years old with COVID-19, enrolled during active disease. Source material: peripheral blood. The chain is built from TRBV24-1 and TRBJ2-5; maybe TRBD2 (5 bases). CDR3 sequence: CATSDFSGSGETQYF. CDR3 coding DNA: TGTGCCACCAGTGATTTTTCGGGGTCGGGAGAGACCCAGTACTTC.